This section outlines one TCR beta chain sequence together with its context. Antigen unknown. CD45RO-negative cells were positively selected for CCR7, leaving out terminally differentiated effector memory CD45RA+ cells. The donor population consisted of healthy HIV-negative adults with no recent acute infections or vaccinations. Per the original methods: Sequence data from immunoSEQ were junction-only and lacked quality scores; consequently, filtering differed. Only in-frame clones appear in the TCRdb table, and some are missing; sequencing was by immunoSEQ multiplex PCR. V and J calls and clone size come straight from that table; D and trimming were deduced from the DNA. Here the sample spans around 2.1 million clones, about 92% being singletons. V lost 5 bases and J lost 8, with 15 bases in between. CDR1 and CDR2 from the germline V gene are LNHNV and YYDKDF (reference sequence). The CDR3 sequence is 13 residues long.

This sample was included in a study of shared clonotypes between healthy human individuals. Study-level findings and limits: Non-shared clonotypes had lower generation probabilities than those shared by all four donors. Few donors limited the genetic and exposure-history diversity represented.

Sequencing input: naive CD8+ T cells from PBMCs. The clonotype comes from a man aged 18-30 years in good health. Some clones in this sample may be carry-over from other donors' samples. V is TRBV15 and J is TRBJ1-2, with D hard to call. The CDR3, as DNA: TGTGCCACCAGCCTCCCGGGGAAGGCGGGCTACACCTTC. Translation: CATSLPGKAGYTF.